This entry describes one T cell receptor (beta chain). Measured with immunoSEQ multiplex PCR; TCRdb has only the in-frame clones, and not every one. Among more than 110,000 clones listed, more than 75% were seen once. The source of the sample is a study of blood T cell repertoires in COVID-19. This receptor was identified in a woman between 40 and 50 years old with acute or convalescent COVID-19. The source material was peripheral blood.

CDR3 sequence reads: CASSWVQRGETQYF. CDR3 sequence (DNA): TGTGCCAGCAGCTGGGTCCAGAGAGGGGAGACCCAGTACTTC. This rearrangement joins TRBV7-6 to TRBJ2-5; D might be TRBD2 (5 bases). Germline V gene lookup returns CDR1 SGHVS and CDR2 FNYEAQ. The CDR3 runs to 14 residues. The V end was cut by 4 bases, the J end by 5 bases, with 14 bases between.